These 27 T cell receptor beta chains came from one sample sequenced in a study of tumor-infiltrating lymphocytes in localized non-small cell lung cancer. Measured with immunoSEQ multiplex PCR; TCRdb has only the in-frame clones, and not every one. The profile shows about 3,000 clones, approximately 52% of them singletons. Source material: uninvolved lung tissue not adjacent to the tumor. The receptors stem from a human donor with non-small cell lung cancer.

The gene calls are TRBV6-1 and TRBJ1-6; TRBD1 agrees at 7 bases. The V segment lost 3 bases and the J segment 7 bases; nucleotides outside the gene matches: 3. Germline V gene lookup returns CDR1 MNHNS and CDR2 SASEGT. CDR3 size: 14 residues. DNA for the CDR3: TGTGCCAGCAGTGACAGGGGGAAAAATTCACCCCTCCACTTT. Amino acid sequence: CASSDRGKNSPLHF.

The V gene is TRBV5-1, the J gene TRBJ1-5; D gene ambiguous. From germline, CDR1 is SGHRS and CDR2 YFSETQ. The CDR3 runs to 14 residues. V lost 9 bases to trimming and J lost 1 base, with 14 bases between them. This CDR3 reads CANMQDGSNQPQHF. The CDR3 DNA follows: TGCGCCAACATGCAGGACGGCAGCAATCAGCCCCAGCATTTT. Variable domain in full (rest from reference TRBV5-1 and TRBJ1-5): KAGVTQTPRYLIKTRGQQVTLSCSPISGHRSVSWYQQTPGQGLQFLFEYFSETQRNKGNFPGRFSGRQFSNSRSEMNVSTLELGDSALYLCANMQDGSNQPQHFGDGTRLSIL.

The chain has TRBV2 and TRBJ2-1, with a possible D match to TRBD2 (6 bases). Germline V gene lookup returns CDR1 SNHLY and CDR2 FYNNEI. The CDR3 consists of 14 residues. Trimming left V 4 bases short and J 8 bases short, with 15 bases between. The CDR3: CASSAGLAFDEQFF. As DNA, the CDR3 is TGTGCCAGCAGTGCGGGACTGGCTTTCGATGAGCAGTTCTTC.

The chain uses TRBV2 and TRBJ2-7, with D perhaps assigned TRBD1 or TRBD2 (6 bases each). V lost 11 bases and J lost 5, with 19 bases in between. CDR3 length: 13 residues. Germline-derived CDR1 and CDR2 are SNHLY and FYNNEI. The CDR3 DNA sequence: TGTGCCTCCTCAAGGGGGAGGAGCAACGAGCAGTACTTC. Encoded protein: CASSRGRSNEQYF.

The J gene is TRBJ2-5, the V gene TRBV5-4, with D perhaps matching TRBD1 (6 bases). CDR1 is SGHNT and CDR2 is YYREEE in the germline V gene (reference sequence). Trimming removed 4 bases from V and 5 bases from J, with 12 bases in between. This CDR3 is 13 amino acids long. CDR3 DNA: TGTGCCAGCAGCGAACAGGGATTGGAGACCCAGTACTTC. It translates to CASSEQGLETQYF.

The chain is built from TRBV4-3 and TRBJ2-3; 7 nucleotides agree with TRBD2. Losses at the gene ends were 0 bases for V and 6 bases for J; bases not matched to a gene: 6. Germline V gene lookup returns CDR1 LGHNA and CDR2 YSLEER. The CDR3 length is 15 residues. The CDR3 region has the DNA TGCGCCAGCAGCCAAGATCAAAGGGGAGGGGATACGCAGTATTTT. Its translation is CASSQDQRGGDTQYF.

The chain has TRBV5-4 and TRBJ1-6, with a weak D call TRBD1 (6 bases). CDR3 size: 15 residues. Germline values: CDR1 SGHNT, CDR2 YYREEE (reference sequence). Trimming shortened V by 2 bases and J by 6 bases, and 12 bases separated the two germline ends. CDR3 loop: CASSFRTDGNSPLHF. CDR3 nucleotide sequence: TGTGCCAGCAGCTTTAGGACAGATGGTAATTCACCCCTCCACTTT.

This clone appeared a few times. The chain links TRBV21-1 to TRBJ2-3; the tabulated D call, TRBD1, remains unverified against the DNA. TRBV21-1 is recorded as a pseudogene. The CDR3 is 16 amino acids. The CDR3 protein is CASSKPATVMQDTQYF. The CDR3 DNA reads TGTGCCAGCAGCAAGCCTGCTACAGTCATGCAAGATACGCAGTATTTT.

The chain has TRBV5-4 and TRBJ2-7, with no clear D. The CDR3 is 15 amino acids. Trimming took 4 bases from V and 7 from J, leaving 21 bases between them. From germline, CDR1 is SGHNT and CDR2 YYREEE (reference sequence). The CDR3 loop is CASSPGGQAGREQYF. Written as DNA, the CDR3 is TGTGCCAGCAGCCCGGGTGGCCAAGCCGGAAGAGAGCAGTACTTC.

This clone was seen only a few times. The rearrangement joins TRBV11-2 to TRBJ1-2; D is perhaps TRBD1 (5 bases). Germline CDR1 reads SGHAT; CDR2 reads FQNNGV. The CDR3 length is 13 residues. The V end was cut by 3 bases, the J end by 2 bases, with 7 bases between. The CDR3 DNA is TGTGCCAGCAGCTTCACAGGCAACTATGGCTACACCTTC. Protein product: CASSFTGNYGYTF.

The V call is TRBV5-8, the J call TRBJ2-3; possible D gene TRBD1, 5 bases. This CDR3 has 15 amino acids. The germline CDR1 and CDR2 sequences are SGHTS and YDEGEE. The V and J ends lost 4 bases and 5 bases respectively, with 17 bases between them. The CDR3 sequence is CASSLGGSDRDTQYF. The CDR3 nucleotides read TGTGCCAGCAGCCTTGGCGGCAGTGACAGAGATACGCAGTATTTT. The full variable domain, rest sourced from reference TRBV5-8 and TRBJ2-3, is EAGVTQSPTHLIKTRGQQATLRCSPISGHTSVYWYQQALGLGLQFLLWYDEGEERNRGNFPPRFSGRQFPNYSSELNVNALELEDSALYLCASSLGGSDRDTQYFGPGTRLTVL.

This clone came up a few times. The V and J genes are TRBV11-2 and TRBJ2-7; D gene ambiguous. Trimming took off 5 bases at V and 5 bases at J, with 16 bases between the two ends. The CDR3 covers 14 residues. Germline CDR1 is SGHAT and CDR2 is FQNNGV. CDR3 protein: CASSPADVRNEQYF. The CDR3, as DNA: TGTGCCAGCAGCCCCGCCGACGTAAGAAACGAGCAGTACTTC.

This chain uses TRBV5-1 with TRBJ2-3, with 11 positions matching TRBD2. This CDR3 comprises 16 residues. V lost 2 bases to trimming and J lost 1 base; unmatched junction nucleotides: 3. Per germline, CDR1 SGHRS and CDR2 YFSETQ. Here the CDR3 DNA reads TGCGCCAGCAGCTTTTCGGGACTAGCGGGCACAGATACGCAGTATTTT. Protein sequence: CASSFSGLAGTDTQYF.

The chain is built from TRBV7-2 and TRBJ2-7, with 7 positions matching TRBD2. The CDR3 extends over 15 amino acids. Losses at the gene ends were 3 bases for V and 4 bases for J; bases not matched to a gene: 9. The germline V gene encodes CDR1 SGHTA and CDR2 FQGNSA. The CDR3 protein is CASSLGRGRGYEQYF. The CDR3 nucleotides read TGTGCCAGCAGCTTGGGCCGGGGGAGGGGTTACGAGCAGTACTTC. Together with reference TRBV7-2 and TRBJ2-7, the CDR3 gives the full variable domain: GAGVSQSPSNKVTEKGKDVELRCDPISGHTALYWYRQSLGQGLEFLIYFQGNSAPDKSGLPSDRFSAERTGGSVSTLTIQRTQQEDSAVYLCASSLGRGRGYEQYFGPGTRLTVT.

This chain uses TRBV9 with TRBJ2-5; 7 nucleotides match TRBD2. The CDR3 extends over 15 amino acids. CDR1 SGDLS and CDR2 YYNGEE come from the germline V gene. After removal of 7 bases from V and 2 bases from J, the junction contained 11 bases not matched to a gene. The DNA of the CDR3 is TGTGCCAGCTCCTTTATCGGGGGGTCGCAAGAGACCCAGTACTTC. Its protein is CASSFIGGSQETQYF.

This rearrangement joins TRBV19 to TRBJ1-2, with TRBD1 matching over 10 bases. The CDR3 sequence is 14 residues long. CDR1 and CDR2 from the germline V gene are LNHDA and SQIVND (reference sequence). J was trimmed by 4 bases and V by 7 bases; bases with no gene match: 6. CDR3 region: CASTGTGDAYGYTF. The CDR3, as DNA: TGTGCCAGTACCGGGACAGGGGACGCCTATGGCTACACCTTC.

The genes are TRBV27 and TRBJ2-5, with D tentatively TRBD1 (5 bases). The CDR3 is made up of 16 amino acids. The germline CDR1 and CDR2 sequences are MNHEY and SMNVEV (reference sequence). V dropped 0 bases and J dropped 4 bases, with 15 bases sitting between them. CDR3 sequence reads: CASSLSVDTLGETQYF. The CDR3 DNA reads as TGTGCCAGCAGTTTATCGGTGGACACCTTGGGAGAGACCCAGTACTTC.

The chain uses TRBV27 and TRBJ1-2, with D perhaps TRBD1 (6 bases). Germline CDR1 is MNHEY and CDR2 is SMNVEV (reference sequence). The CDR3 has 14 amino acids. Trimming shortened V by 5 bases and J by 4 bases, and 14 bases separated the two germline ends. CDR3 region: CASSPRGGGYGYTF. The DNA for the CDR3 is TGTGCCAGCAGTCCCAGGGGTGGAGGCTATGGCTACACCTTC.

The chain is built from TRBV4-2 and TRBJ2-7, with TRBD1 identical over 8 bases. Trimming cost V 1 base and J 2 bases; bases outside gene matches: 7. Germline CDR1 LGHNA, CDR2 YNFKEQ. This CDR3 is built from 16 residues. The chain's CDR3 is CASSQGPGQVAYEQYF. CDR3 in DNA: TGTGCCAGCAGCCAAGGGCCGGGACAGGTGGCCTACGAGCAGTACTTC.

The chain employs TRBV5-1 and TRBJ2-2; perhaps TRBD2 as D (6 bases). V lost 4 bases and J 0 bases, leaving 13 bases between the germline ends. The CDR3 contains 16 residues. Germline loops: CDR1 SGHRS, CDR2 YFSETQ. The CDR3 here is CASSLEGFPNTGELFF. The CDR3 DNA reads TGCGCCAGCAGCCTGGAGGGGTTCCCGAACACCGGGGAGCTGTTTTTT.

The chain employs TRBV9 and TRBJ1-1; D not certain. V was shortened by 0 bases and J by 4 bases, with 10 bases between the two germline ends. From germline, CDR1 is SGDLS and CDR2 YYNGEE. The CDR3 contains 14 residues. The CDR3 nucleotides read TGTGCCAGCAGCGTAGCAGGCGGCCGCACTGAAGCTTTCTTT. This encodes CASSVAGGRTEAFF.

The gene calls are TRBV5-5 and TRBJ1-1; no clear D gene. Germline CDR1 SGHKS, CDR2 YYEKEE (reference sequence). The CDR3 totals 11 residues. Trimming shortened V by 1 base and J by 7 bases, and 5 bases separated the two germline ends. Written as DNA, the CDR3 is TGTGCCAGCAGCTTGTACGATGAAGCTTTCTTT. It specifies CASSLYDEAFF.

As DNA, the CDR3 is TGTGCCAGCCGGACTCGCGAGGTAGCGGGATTCTACGAGCAGTACTTC. This encodes CASRTREVAGFYEQYF. The chain couples TRBV6-4 to TRBJ2-7, with TRBD2 identical over 8 bases. Germline V lookup: CDR1 MRHNA, CDR2 SNTAGT. The trim removed 8 bases at V and 3 bases at J, leaving 15 bases unmatched. This CDR3 region has 16 residues.

The gene calls are TRBV10-2 and TRBJ1-5; no clear D gene. Per the germline V gene, CDR1 is WSHSY and CDR2 is SAAADI. This CDR3 is 13 amino acids long. The V and J ends lost 3 bases and 7 bases respectively, with 10 bases between them. CDR3 residues: CASSEGSGQPQHF. The DNA of the CDR3 is TGCGCCAGCAGTGAAGGGAGCGGGCAGCCCCAGCATTTT.

This clone has a single count. The chain joins TRBV7-9 to TRBJ2-3; 12 bases align to TRBD1. Germline V gene sequence: CDR1 SEHNR, CDR2 FQNEAQ (reference sequence). The CDR3 runs to 16 residues. The trim removed 0 bases at V and 6 bases at J, leaving 4 bases unmatched. The CDR3 DNA reads TGTGCCAGCAGCTTAGCCGGGACAGGGGGCTTGGATACGCAGTATTTT. Translated: CASSLAGTGGLDTQYF.

The gene calls are TRBV29-1 and TRBJ2-7, with 7 bases fitting TRBD1. The CDR3 is 13 amino acids. Germline trimming cut 7 bases from V and 0 bases from J; bases unmatched to any gene: 6. Germline CDR1 reads SQVTM; CDR2 reads ANQGSEA. CDR3 DNA sequence: TGCAGCGCCCGGACAGGAAGCTCCTACGAGCAGTACTTC. Its translation: CSARTGSSYEQYF.

This clone was detected only once. V usage is TRBV15 and J usage is TRBJ2-3; TRBD2 matches at 9 bases. V dropped 4 bases and J dropped 0; count of bases not matched to a gene: 2. The germline V gene encodes CDR1 LNHNV and CDR2 YYDKDF (reference sequence). The CDR3 runs 15 residues. The CDR3 region is CATSIGLASTDTQYF. In DNA, the CDR3 is TGTGCCACCAGCATTGGACTAGCGAGCACAGATACGCAGTATTTT.